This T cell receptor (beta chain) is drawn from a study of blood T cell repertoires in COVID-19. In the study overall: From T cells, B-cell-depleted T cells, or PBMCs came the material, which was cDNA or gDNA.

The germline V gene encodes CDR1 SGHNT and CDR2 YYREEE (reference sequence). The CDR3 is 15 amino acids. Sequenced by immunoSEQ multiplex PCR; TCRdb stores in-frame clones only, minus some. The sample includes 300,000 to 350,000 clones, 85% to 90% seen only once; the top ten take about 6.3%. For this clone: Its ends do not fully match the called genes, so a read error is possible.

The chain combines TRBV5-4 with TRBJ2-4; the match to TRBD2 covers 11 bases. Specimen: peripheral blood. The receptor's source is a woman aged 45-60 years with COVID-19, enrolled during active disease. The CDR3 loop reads CASSSEGGLAGGRCF. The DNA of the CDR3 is TGTGCCAGCAGCTCGGAGGGGGGGCTAGCGGGAGGTAGATGCTTC.